The sequence of this T cell receptor beta chain was determined in a study of blood T cell repertoires in COVID-19. Whole-study context: Samples representing acute and convalescent COVID-19 were sourced from the United States, Italy and Spain. PBMCs, B-cell-depleted T cells, or T cells were the source of the cDNA or gDNA that made up the material.

Sequencing used immunoSEQ multiplex PCR; TCRdb keeps in-frame clones, though not all of them. This repertoire shows more than 300,000 clones, around 87% found once; its top ten account for around 9.3%. Germline CDR1 SEHNR, CDR2 FQNEAQ (reference sequence). Trimming pared 5 bases from V and 8 bases from J, leaving 15 bases between. CDR3 length: 13 amino acids. Sequencing was done on a sample of peripheral blood. This TCR was recovered from a woman in her twenties or thirties with COVID-19, enrolled during active disease. This chain connects TRBV7-9 to TRBJ1-2; maybe TRBD1 (6 bases). CDR3 in amino acids: CASSRDDRSGYTF. CDR3 in DNA: TGTGCCAGCAGCCGGGACGACAGGTCGGGCTACACCTTC.